The sequence of this T cell receptor beta chain was determined in a study of T cells expressing NK-cell markers. Germline CDR1 is KGHDR and CDR2 is SFDVKD. The CDR3 consists of 16 residues. Following a re-call of the 5' RACE reads, TCRdb has one entry per CDR3 protein and lacks DNA. The sample table sets out about 260,000 distinct CDR3 sequences. This receptor was taken from a man between 18 and 29 years old in good health. Material for sequencing was blood T cells: a sorted CD56 or NKG2C T cell subset, CD4+ or CD8+ T cells, or bulk PBMC T cells (not recorded which). The V and J genes are TRBV24-1 and TRBJ2-1; as DNA is missing, the TRBD1 call by TCRdb cannot be tested. CDR3 sequence: CATSDFAGTNYNEQFF.